Shown below are 28 T cell receptor beta chains from a single sample sequenced in a study of blood T cell repertoires in COVID-19. Data came from immunoSEQ multiplex PCR; TCRdb stores just in-frame clones and leaves some out. The sample has roughly 64,000 clones; 86% are singletons. The sequenced sample was peripheral blood. The receptors were sampled from a man between 50 and 59 years old with active COVID-19.

The V call is TRBV6-5, the J call TRBJ2-1; D is possibly TRBD2 (6 bases). Germline V gives CDR1 MNHEY, CDR2 SVGAGI. This CDR3 spans 14 amino acids. The ends were cut back, 6 bases at V and 2 bases at J, with 11 bases in the middle. The CDR3 coding sequence is TGTGCCAGCAGCCTAACTAGCCCCTACAATGAGCAGTTCTTC. This translates into CASSLTSPYNEQFF.

The genes are TRBV10-3 and TRBJ2-7, with D perhaps matching TRBD2 (6 bases). Germline lookup yields CDR1 ENHRY and CDR2 SYGVKD. V lost 0 bases and J 5 bases, leaving 14 bases between the germline ends. The CDR3 length is 15 residues. The CDR3 bases are TGTGCCATCAGTGAGTCGAGCCGGGGGACCCACGAGCAGTACTTC. It specifies CAISESSRGTHEQYF.

V is TRBV5-1 and J is TRBJ1-4; D is uncertain. Trimming took off 0 bases at V and 2 bases at J, with 8 bases between the two ends. Germline CDR1 is SGHRS and CDR2 is YFSETQ. This CDR3 region has 15 residues. The DNA of the CDR3 is TGCGCCAGCAGCTTGGCGGGGAATACTAATGAAAAACTGTTTTTT. This gives the protein CASSLAGNTNEKLFF. Full variable domain (missing parts from reference TRBV5-1 and TRBJ1-4): KAGVTQTPRYLIKTRGQQVTLSCSPISGHRSVSWYQQTPGQGLQFLFEYFSETQRNKGNFPGRFSGRQFSNSRSEMNVSTLELGDSALYLCASSLAGNTNEKLFFGSGTQLSVL.

The V gene is TRBV2, the J gene TRBJ1-6, with 7 bases fitting TRBD1. Germline V gene sequence: CDR1 SNHLY, CDR2 FYNNEI. V trimming: 5 bases; J trimming: 9 bases; junction bases outside the gene matches: 7. The CDR3 length is 14 residues. CDR3 DNA sequence: TGTGCCAGCAGTAGACAGGGTCTTCGTTCACCCCTCCACTTT. This translates into CASSRQGLRSPLHF.

This clone has just one count. This chain uses TRBV7-9 with TRBJ1-1; no definite D call. In germline, CDR1 is SEHNR, CDR2 FQNEAQ (reference sequence). V was trimmed by 4 bases and J by 4 bases, leaving 28 bases between them. The CDR3 totals 19 residues. The CDR3 spells CASSSRHLSPEVLSTEAFF. CDR3 DNA sequence: TGTGCCAGCAGCTCCCGCCACCTATCGCCTGAGGTTTTGAGCACTGAAGCTTTCTTT. The complete variable domain, with remaining parts taken from reference TRBV7-9 and TRBJ1-1, reads DTGVSQNPRHKITKRGQNVTFRCDPISEHNRLYWYRQTLGQGPEFLTYFQNEAQLEKSRLLSDRFSAERPKGSFSTLEIQRTEQGDSAMYLCASSSRHLSPEVLSTEAFFGQGTRLTVV.

This clone was seen just once. The chain joins TRBV24-1 to TRBJ2-3; the D gene is possibly TRBD1 (6 bases). The CDR3 length is 16 residues. Germline values: CDR1 KGHDR, CDR2 SFDVKD. Between the trimmed V and J ends, which lost 7 bases and 0 bases, there was a span of 16 bases. Written as DNA, the CDR3 is TGTGCCACCAGCCTAGGGGGACAAGCTAGCACAGATACGCAGTATTTT. Amino acids: CATSLGGQASTDTQYF.

This clone came up a few times. The chain employs TRBV5-6 and TRBJ2-3, with D maybe TRBD1 (6 bases). V lost 2 bases and J lost 3, with 19 bases in between. The CDR3 is made up of 17 amino acids. Germline CDR1 reads SGHDT; CDR2 reads YYEEEE. The CDR3 DNA follows: TGTGCCAGCAGCTTTCGGCGGTCCAACAGGGCTACAGATACGCAGTATTTT. It specifies CASSFRRSNRATDTQYF.

Points on this clone: A read error is possible here, since a much larger clone lies one base away. The rearrangement uses TRBV3-1 (or the pseudogene TRBV3-2) and TRBJ1-2; 8 nucleotides match TRBD1. This CDR3 contains 12 residues. V was pared by 8 bases and J by 2 bases, with 1 base of the junction left unmatched. Per the germline V gene, CDR1 is LGHDT and CDR2 is YNNKEL (reference sequence). In DNA form, the CDR3 reads TGTGCCAGCGGGGACAGGAACTATGGCTACACCTTC. This sequence encodes CASGDRNYGYTF.

A note on this clone: Germline is not matched at one junction end, which may reflect a read error. The chain carries TRBV19 and TRBJ1-1; a weak D match, TRBD1 (6 bases). This CDR3 contains 13 residues. CDR1 and CDR2 (germline): LNHDA, SQIVND (reference sequence). The CDR3 DNA follows: TGTGCCAGTAGAAACACCCCCGCAGGGGAAGGTTTCTTT. This sequence encodes CASRNTPAGEGFF. The entire variable domain, with the rest obtained from reference TRBV19 and TRBJ1-1, is as follows: DGGITQSPKYLFRKEGQNVTLSCEQNLNHDAMYWYRQDPGQGLRLIYYSQIVNDFQKGDIAEGYSVSREKKESFPLTVTSAQKNPTAFYLCASRNTPAGEGFFGQGTRLTVV.

The V call is TRBV19, the J call TRBJ1-5; D is ambiguous. There are 13 residues in the CDR3. V lost 3 bases, J lost 6 bases, and 9 bases lay in between. The germline V gene encodes CDR1 LNHDA and CDR2 SQIVND (reference sequence). The DNA of the CDR3 is TGTGCCAGTAGTATCGGGGTTGGTCAGCCCCAGCATTTT. Amino acids: CASSIGVGQPQHF. The full variable domain, rest sourced from reference TRBV19 and TRBJ1-5, is DGGITQSPKYLFRKEGQNVTLSCEQNLNHDAMYWYRQDPGQGLRLIYYSQIVNDFQKGDIAEGYSVSREKKESFPLTVTSAQKNPTAFYLCASSIGVGQPQHFGDGTRLSIL.

The gene calls are TRBV7-3 and TRBJ2-1; the match to TRBD2 covers 10 bases. This CDR3 is 15 amino acids long. The ends lost 4 bases at V and 4 bases at J; junction bases unmatched: 4. Per the germline V gene, CDR1 is SGHTA and CDR2 is FQGTGA. CDR3 sequence: CASSSSSGGYNEQFF. The CDR3 DNA sequence: TGTGCCAGCAGCTCGTCTAGCGGGGGATACAATGAGCAGTTCTTC.

This chain links TRBV4-2 with TRBJ2-7, with 8 bases that match TRBD1. J gave up 2 bases and V 2 bases, and 5 bases lay outside the gene matches. The germline V gene has CDR1 LGHNA and CDR2 YNFKEQ. The CDR3 consists of 15 residues. CDR3 in amino acids: CASSQPGTGTYEQYF. DNA for the CDR3: TGTGCCAGCAGCCAACCGGGGACAGGTACCTACGAGCAGTACTTC.

This chain joins TRBV3-1 (or the pseudogene TRBV3-2) and TRBJ2-7, with 7 bases identical to TRBD2. Per the germline V gene, CDR1 is LGHDT and CDR2 is YNNKEL (reference sequence). CDR3 length: 13 residues. After removal of 1 base from V and 5 bases from J, the junction contained 2 bases not matched to a gene. The CDR3 nucleotides read TGTGCCAGCAGCCAAGGACTAGCAGACGAGCAGTACTTC. This codes for CASSQGLADEQYF.

The V gene is TRBV5-1, the J gene TRBJ2-7; D is unclear. Germline loops: CDR1 SGHRS, CDR2 YFSETQ. There are 14 residues in the CDR3. Trimming took off 0 bases at V and 0 bases at J, with 7 bases between the two ends. CDR3 amino acids: CASSLVQSSYEQYF. The DNA of the CDR3 is TGCGCCAGCAGCTTGGTACAGAGCTCCTACGAGCAGTACTTC.

This sequence joins TRBV5-5 and TRBJ2-3, with D possibly matching TRBD2 (6 bases). The V gene's germline CDR1 is SGHKS and CDR2 YYEKEE (reference sequence). The CDR3 sequence is 14 residues long. V gave up 0 bases and J gave up 6 bases, with 11 bases separating them. The CDR3 spells CASSLGGIKDTQYF. The CDR3 DNA is TGTGCCAGCAGCTTGGGCGGGATCAAGGATACGCAGTATTTT.

The V gene is TRBV4-2, the J gene TRBJ2-7; 8 bases are shared with TRBD1. Germline loops: CDR1 LGHNA, CDR2 YNFKEQ. The CDR3 is 15 amino acids. The trim removed 1 base at V and 4 bases at J, leaving 6 bases unmatched. The CDR3 protein is CASSQAQGQGYEQYF. CDR3 nucleotide sequence: TGTGCCAGCAGCCAAGCTCAAGGACAGGGATACGAGCAGTACTTC.

The chain links TRBV10-2 to TRBJ2-2; possibly TRBD1 for D (6 bases). Germline-derived CDR1 and CDR2 are WSHSY and SAAADI. The germline V and J ends were trimmed by 5 bases and 2 bases, with 12 bases remaining between them. This CDR3 spans 15 amino acids. CDR3 in amino acids: CASSHRDTNTGELFF. The DNA for the CDR3 is TGCGCCAGCAGTCACCGGGACACCAACACCGGGGAGCTGTTTTTT.

Only a few counts were recorded for this clone. The chain links TRBV7-2 to TRBJ2-1; 12 bases agree with TRBD2. The CDR3 is 15 amino acids. V lost 4 bases and J lost 8; bases outside the gene matches: 6. The germline V gene has CDR1 SGHTA and CDR2 FQGNSA. The DNA for the CDR3 is TGTGCCAGCAGCTCGAGGACTAGCGGGACCGATGAGCAGTTCTTC. As protein: CASSSRTSGTDEQFF. The full variable domain, in which reference TRBV7-2 and TRBJ2-1 provide the parts outside the CDR3, is GAGVSQSPSNKVTEKGKDVELRCDPISGHTALYWYRQSLGQGLEFLIYFQGNSAPDKSGLPSDRFSAERTGGSVSTLTIQRTQQEDSAVYLCASSSRTSGTDEQFFGPGTRLTVL.

The rearrangement uses TRBV5-1 and TRBJ1-5, with D unclear. Trimming removed 4 bases at V and 6 bases at J, with 14 bases between. Germline CDR1 and CDR2: SGHRS and YFSETQ. CDR3 size: 14 residues. CDR3: CASSIGEGSQPQHF. The CDR3 DNA reads TGCGCCAGCAGCATCGGGGAGGGCTCTCAGCCCCAGCATTTT.

This sequence joins TRBV11-2 and TRBJ1-1; D gene uncertain. The CDR3 consists of 15 residues. CDR1 is SGHAT, CDR2 FQNNGV, per germline. V was trimmed by 5 bases and J by 3 bases, leaving 16 bases between them. CDR3 sequence (DNA): TGTGCCAGCAGCACCCCGGGCCAGCGGCACACTGAAGCTTTCTTT. It yields the protein CASSTPGQRHTEAFF.

The chain has TRBV18 and TRBJ2-1, with a weak D call TRBD1 (6 bases). Germline V gene sequence: CDR1 KGHSH, CDR2 LQKENI. Trimming stripped 8 bases from V and 10 bases from J, with 24 bases between. The CDR3 is 15 residues long. Here the CDR3 DNA reads TGTGCCAGCCTTTTTGACCTAGGGGACAAAGGGGAGCAGTTCTTC. This translates into CASLFDLGDKGEQFF.

V usage is TRBV30 and J usage is TRBJ1-1, with a possible D match to TRBD1 (6 bases). The CDR3 contains 12 residues. Germline CDR1 GTSNPN, CDR2 SVGIG (reference sequence). V dropped 5 bases and J dropped 6 bases, with 13 bases sitting between them. CDR3 protein: CAWDRLSSEAFF. CDR3 bases: TGTGCCTGGGACAGGCTCAGCTCTGAAGCTTTCTTT.

The V call is TRBV6-6, the J call TRBJ2-7, with 10 bases identical to TRBD2. Trimming at V came to 6 bases and at J to 2 bases, leaving 7 bases not matched to a gene. The CDR3 totals 15 residues. Per the germline V gene, CDR1 is MNHNY and CDR2 is SVGAGI (reference sequence). Here the CDR3 DNA reads TGTGCCAGCAGCGTCGGACTAGCGGTTGCCTACGAGCAGTACTTC. It is translated as CASSVGLAVAYEQYF.

The CDR3 loop reads CASSPPPASTYNEQFF. The CDR3 DNA reads as TGTGCCAGCAGCCCTCCCCCGGCTAGCACGTACAATGAGCAGTTCTTC. This chain connects TRBV7-9 to TRBJ2-1; D might be TRBD2 (5 bases). CDR3 length: 16 amino acids. Germline loops: CDR1 SEHNR, CDR2 FQNEAQ (reference sequence). V was clipped by 5 bases and J by 4 bases, with 18 bases between them.

This clone was recorded only once. This sequence joins TRBV25-1 and TRBJ1-1; 12 bases align to TRBD1. The ends lost 4 bases at V and 5 bases at J; junction bases unmatched: 8. Germline V gene sequence: CDR1 MGHDK, CDR2 SYGVNS. The CDR3 consists of 16 residues. The CDR3 bases are TGTGCCAGCAGTGGACTTGGGACAGGGGGCGGAACTGAAGCTTTCTTT. Translating it yields CASSGLGTGGGTEAFF. Full variable domain (remainder filled in from reference TRBV25-1 and TRBJ1-1): EADIYQTPRYLVIGTGKKITLECSQTMGHDKMYWYQQDPGMELHLIHYSYGVNSTEKGDLSSESTVSRIRTEHFPLTLESARPSHTSQYLCASSGLGTGGGTEAFFGQGTRLTVV.

The chain is built from TRBV7-2 and TRBJ2-7, with D maybe TRBD1 (6 bases). The CDR3 runs to 15 residues. The germline gives CDR1 SGHTA, CDR2 FQGNSA. Trimming left V 5 bases short and J 2 bases short, with 16 bases between. CDR3 loop: CASSLAWTETYEQYF. Written as DNA, the CDR3 is TGTGCCAGCAGCCTCGCGTGGACAGAAACCTACGAGCAGTACTTC.

The gene calls are TRBV7-2 and TRBJ2-1; perhaps TRBD2 as D (7 bases). V was clipped by 0 bases and J by 2 bases, with 8 bases between them. CDR3 length equals 15 residues. CDR1 SGHTA and CDR2 FQGNSA come from the germline V gene. The CDR3 DNA reads as TGTGCCAGCAGCTTAGCGGGGGGGCCCTACAATGAGCAGTTCTTC. This gives the protein CASSLAGGPYNEQFF.

CDR3 nucleotides: TGTGCCAGCAGCTTGGGGTCGGGGACAGGGGTGAATAACTATGGCTACACCTTC. As protein: CASSLGSGTGVNNYGYTF. V usage is TRBV5-8 and J usage is TRBJ1-2, with TRBD1 identical over 10 bases. CDR3 length: 18 residues. Per the germline V gene, CDR1 is SGHTS and CDR2 is YDEGEE. J was trimmed by 1 base and V by 0 bases; bases with no gene match: 9.